This T cell receptor beta chain appears in the sequencing data of a study of CD4+ T cells in melanoma. Study conclusions and caveats: CD8+ T cell, macrophage and B cell function reportedly correlated with neoantigen-specific CD4+ T cells. Neoantigen-specific CD4+ T cells in melanoma reportedly had diverse differentiation states.

On this clone: Its antigen is still unknown.

The repertoire was sequenced with immunoSEQ multiplex PCR; TCRdb's copy has only in-frame clones and lacks some. The sample lists tens of thousands of clones, about 72% occurring once. Trimming left V 1 base short and J 3 bases short, with 10 bases between. The germline V gene encodes CDR1 SGHTA and CDR2 FQGTGA. This CDR3 contains 14 residues. The chain joins TRBV7-3 to TRBJ2-7; D remains unclear. This clonotype was obtained from a human donor with melanoma. Sample: tumor tissue. In DNA form, the CDR3 reads TGTGCCAGCAGCTTAAACGGATTAAGCTACGAGCAGTACTTC. Amino acids: CASSLNGLSYEQYF.